The 5 T cell receptor beta chains reported below all come from one sample, sequenced in a study of shared clonotypes between healthy human individuals. Some clones are missing from TCRdb's copy, which holds only in-frame ones; the method was immunoSEQ multiplex PCR. The sample records about 1.1 million clones, about four fifths being singletons. The sample consisted of memory CD4+ T cells from PBMCs. Subset denoted: CD45RA-negative fraction. All receptors derive from a man aged 18 to 30 in good health. Some clones in this sample may be carry-over from other donors' samples.

The V call is TRBV27, the J call TRBJ1-4; D gene uncertain. V lost 8 bases and J lost 0, with 19 bases in between. CDR1 and CDR2 (germline): MNHEY, SMNVEV (reference sequence). This CDR3 is 17 amino acids long. The chain's CDR3 is CASAFSPYEATNEKLFF. The CDR3 DNA sequence: TGTGCCAGCGCGTTTTCCCCGTATGAAGCAACTAATGAAAAACTGTTTTTT.

This rearrangement joins TRBV30 to TRBJ2-7; 7 bases are a match to TRBD2. V dropped 0 bases and J dropped 0; count of bases not matched to a gene: 2. Germline CDR1 GTSNPN, CDR2 SVGIG (reference sequence). The CDR3 spans 14 residues. CDR3 sequence: CAWSVSGYSYEQYF. The CDR3 coding sequence is TGTGCCTGGAGTGTTAGCGGGTACTCCTACGAGCAGTACTTC.

V and J are TRBV6-5 and TRBJ1-1, with D unclear. This CDR3 spans 15 amino acids. The V end was cut by 5 bases, the J end by 0 bases, with 13 bases between. Germline V gene lookup returns CDR1 MNHEY and CDR2 SVGAGI. CDR3 nucleotide sequence: TGTGCCAGCAGTCCCCAACCCACGGTGAACACTGAAGCTTTCTTT. This gives the protein CASSPQPTVNTEAFF.

This clone has just one count. The chain couples TRBV7-2 to TRBJ2-7, with D unclear. Germline assignment: CDR1 SGHTA and CDR2 FQGNSA. V lost 2 bases to trimming and J lost 0 bases, with 14 bases between them. There are 16 residues in the CDR3. In DNA, the CDR3 is TGTGCCAGCAGCTTATCACCGGCAGGCAGCTCCTACGAGCAGTACTTC. Amino acids: CASSLSPAGSSYEQYF.

This chain connects TRBV11-3 to TRBJ2-1, with 13 bases fitting TRBD2. V was clipped by 0 bases and J by 7 bases; unmatched bases: 12. Germline loops: CDR1 SGHNT, CDR2 YENEEA. There are 19 residues in the CDR3. CDR3 in DNA: TGTGCCAGCAGCTTAGACGTCACTAGCGGGAGGGCTCATGGGAATGAGCAGTTCTTC. Translating gives CASSLDVTSGRAHGNEQFF.